A single sample is the source of the 22 T cell receptor beta chains below, sequenced in a study of preoperative IRX-2 immunotherapy in early breast cancer. The sample's treatment: preoperative locoregional IRX-2 cytokine immunotherapy. Only in-frame clones appear in the TCRdb table, and some are missing; sequencing was by immunoSEQ multiplex PCR. The sample records 55,000 to 70,000 clones, 94% being singletons. This sample was taken from a patient treated with IRX-2 immunotherapy. Receptor source: a human donor with breast cancer.

The chain carries TRBV5-1 and TRBJ2-3; D is uncertain. CDR3 length: 14 residues. V was cut by 0 bases and J by 1 base, with 6 bases left in between. The germline V gene has CDR1 SGHRS and CDR2 YFSETQ. As DNA, the CDR3 is TGCGCCAGCAGCTTGGGGCCCGGCACAGATACGCAGTATTTT. This gives the protein CASSLGPGTDTQYF.

The chain links TRBV5-5 to TRBJ1-1, with D unresolved. Germline V CDR1 and CDR2: SGHKS, YYEKEE (reference sequence). V lost 3 bases, J lost 3 bases, and 3 bases lay in between. The CDR3 length is 11 residues. The CDR3 here is CASSSYTEAFF. The CDR3 DNA reads TGTGCCAGCAGCTCCTACACTGAAGCTTTCTTT. The entire variable domain, with the rest obtained from reference TRBV5-5 and TRBJ1-1, is as follows: DAGVTQSPTHLIKTRGQQVTLRCSPISGHKSVSWYQQVLGQGPQFIFQYYEKEERGRGNFPDRFSARQFPNYSSELNVNALLLGDSALYLCASSSYTEAFFGQGTRLTVV.

This chain joins TRBV5-1 and TRBJ2-7, with a weak D call TRBD1 (5 bases). V lost 0 bases to trimming and J lost 5 bases, with 12 bases between them. Germline V lookup: CDR1 SGHRS, CDR2 YFSETQ. The CDR3 is made up of 14 amino acids. CDR3 loop: CASSLGTRVHEQYF. The CDR3 coding sequence is TGCGCCAGCAGCTTGGGGACACGGGTACACGAGCAGTACTTC. Complete variable domain (other parts from reference TRBV5-1 and TRBJ2-7): KAGVTQTPRYLIKTRGQQVTLSCSPISGHRSVSWYQQTPGQGLQFLFEYFSETQRNKGNFPGRFSGRQFSNSRSEMNVSTLELGDSALYLCASSLGTRVHEQYFGPGTRLTVT.

This clone was detected once. The rearrangement links TRBV6-6 to TRBJ2-7, with 9 bases that match TRBD1. V shed 5 bases, J shed 5 bases, and the junction held 7 bases outside the gene matches. Germline V CDR1 and CDR2: MNHNY, SVGAGI (reference sequence). The length of the CDR3 is 14 residues. CDR3 DNA sequence: TGTGCCAGCAGTCCCGGGACAGGGTTCCACGAGCAGTACTTC. Amino acids: CASSPGTGFHEQYF.

This chain uses TRBV5-1 with TRBJ2-7; D is undetermined. Germline-derived CDR1 and CDR2 are SGHRS and YFSETQ. V lost 0 bases and J 0 bases, leaving 7 bases between the germline ends. The CDR3 has 14 residues. DNA of the CDR3: TGCGCCAGCAGCTTGGACAGCATCTCCTACGAGCAGTACTTC. Translation gives CASSLDSISYEQYF.

This sequence joins TRBV30 and TRBJ1-3; no clear D gene. The CDR3 runs to 14 residues. Germline V lookup: CDR1 GTSNPN, CDR2 SVGIG (reference sequence). V lost 0 bases, J lost 2 bases, and 8 bases lay in between. CDR3 DNA sequence: TGTGCCTGGAGTGTAAGGGATACTGGAAACACCATATATTTT. It codes for CAWSVRDTGNTIYF.

The rearrangement uses TRBV4-3 and TRBJ2-3; D is ambiguous. V gave up 0 bases and J gave up 5 bases, with 6 bases separating them. Germline assignment: CDR1 LGHNA and CDR2 YSLEER. The CDR3 runs to 13 residues. CDR3 DNA sequence: TGCGCCAGCAGCCAAGATCCAGGAGATACGCAGTATTTT. Translating gives CASSQDPGDTQYF.

This sequence joins TRBV7-3 and TRBJ2-5; TRBD1 agrees at 8 bases. V lost 5 bases to trimming and J lost 5 bases; unmatched junction nucleotides: 4. The CDR3 contains 13 residues. Per germline, CDR1 SGHTA and CDR2 FQGTGA. The CDR3 protein is CASSARGRETQYF. The CDR3, as DNA: TGTGCCAGCAGCGCCAGGGGGCGGGAGACCCAGTACTTC.

J is TRBJ2-6 and V is TRBV18; possibly TRBD1 or TRBD2 for D (5 bases each). Between the trimmed V and J ends, which lost 3 bases and 4 bases, there was a span of 7 bases. There are 14 residues in the CDR3. Germline V gives CDR1 KGHSH, CDR2 LQKENI. CDR3 amino acids: CASSPGPGANVLTF. The CDR3, as DNA: TGTGCCAGCTCACCGGGACCCGGGGCCAACGTCCTGACTTTC.

The chain employs TRBV6-4 and TRBJ1-6; D is unresolved. Germline V gene lookup returns CDR1 MRHNA and CDR2 SNTAGT. CDR3 size: 13 residues. V was shortened by 6 bases and J by 7 bases, with 10 bases between the two germline ends. The CDR3 DNA reads TGTGCCAGCAGCACGGGCAACAATTCACCCCTCCACTTT. Encoded protein: CASSTGNNSPLHF.

On this clone: Other nucleotide sequences from this sample produce the same CDR3. The CDR3 DNA is TGTGCCAGCAGCCCTCGACAGGGTTCCTCCTACGAGCAGTACTTC. Translating gives CASSPRQGSSYEQYF. V is TRBV11-2 and J is TRBJ2-7; 7 nucleotides agree with TRBD1. The V gene end was trimmed by 5 bases and the J gene end by 0 bases; junction bases not matched to a gene: 7. This CDR3 is built from 15 residues. In germline, CDR1 is SGHAT, CDR2 FQNNGV.

This clone was observed once. The chain is built from TRBV7-6 and TRBJ1-6; D gene ambiguous. The V gene lost 2 bases and the J gene lost 0 bases, with 5 bases spanning the gap. The CDR3 extends over 15 amino acids. Per the germline V gene, CDR1 is SGHVS and CDR2 is FNYEAQ. CDR3 loop: CASSLSTSYNSPLHF. The CDR3 bases are TGTGCCAGCAGCTTAAGTACCTCCTATAATTCACCCCTCCACTTT.

The chain employs TRBV4-3 and TRBJ1-2, with D perhaps TRBD1 (5 bases). V gave up 1 base and J gave up 8 bases, with 20 bases separating them. The CDR3 spans 16 residues. Germline CDR1 LGHNA, CDR2 YSLEER. CDR3 DNA sequence: TGCGCCAGCAGCCAAGCGGGAGGCAGGGTATTTCACGGCTACACCTTC. Translation gives CASSQAGGRVFHGYTF.

The J gene is TRBJ2-3, the V gene TRBV5-1, with D tentatively TRBD1 or TRBD2 (6 bases each). The CDR3 length is 13 residues. Germline V gene lookup returns CDR1 SGHRS and CDR2 YFSETQ. V was cut by 3 bases and J by 5 bases, with 10 bases left in between. The DNA of the CDR3 is TGCGCCAGCAGCTCGGAGGGGGTAGATACGCAGTATTTT. Translated, it gives CASSSEGVDTQYF.

This rearrangement joins TRBV16 to TRBJ1-2; D possibly corresponds to TRBD1 (5 bases). CDR1 and CDR2 from the germline V gene are KGHSY and FQNENV. The CDR3 length is 14 residues. Trimming removed 3 bases from V and 5 bases from J, with 13 bases in between. CDR3 coding DNA: TGTGCCAGCAGCCACGCACGGGACCTTTATGGCTACACCTTC. Protein product: CASSHARDLYGYTF.

The chain employs TRBV7-6 and TRBJ2-1; 9 positions match TRBD1. The CDR3 covers 18 residues. Looked up from germline, CDR1 is SGHVS and CDR2 is FNYEAQ. After removal of 2 bases from V and 8 bases from J, the junction contained 16 bases not matched to a gene. CDR3 sequence: CASSLHRLPGQGRDEQFF. As DNA, the CDR3 is TGTGCCAGCAGCTTACACCGCCTCCCGGGACAGGGTCGAGATGAGCAGTTCTTC.

The chain joins TRBV5-1 to TRBJ2-2; unclear D gene. Trimming pared 0 bases from V and 5 bases from J, leaving 11 bases between. Germline CDR1 SGHRS, CDR2 YFSETQ. The CDR3 is 15 residues long. The CDR3 nucleotides are TGCGCCAGCAGCTTGGACGATCATCGGACCGGGGAGCTGTTTTTT. Residues: CASSLDDHRTGELFF.

This clone has only one observation. The V call is TRBV11-2, the J call TRBJ1-1; TRBD1 matches at 8 bases. The CDR3 has 15 amino acids. Germline loops: CDR1 SGHAT, CDR2 FQNNGV. V gave up 2 bases and J gave up 4 bases; unmatched junction bases: 6. The CDR3 sequence: CASSLIGTGATEAFF. CDR3 DNA: TGTGCCAGCAGCTTAATAGGGACAGGAGCCACTGAAGCTTTCTTT.

The chain recombines TRBV9 with TRBJ2-5, with 8 bases fitting TRBD2. Germline values: CDR1 SGDLS, CDR2 YYNGEE. This CDR3 spans 17 amino acids. Losses at the gene ends were 2 bases for V and 5 bases for J; bases not matched to a gene: 14. The CDR3 here is CASSVRAGGPAGETQYF. The CDR3 nucleotides are TGTGCCAGCAGCGTGCGGGCGGGGGGACCCGCCGGTGAGACCCAGTACTTC.

The rearrangement links TRBV4-2 to TRBJ2-2; D is unclear. Trimming took 1 base from V and 0 from J, leaving 12 bases between them. Germline values: CDR1 LGHNA, CDR2 YNFKEQ. This CDR3 is built from 17 residues. The CDR3 region has the DNA TGTGCCAGCAGCCAAGGAACCCAGGCCTCGAACACCGGGGAGCTGTTTTTT. This encodes CASSQGTQASNTGELFF.

The V gene is TRBV4-1, the J gene TRBJ1-2, with D unresolved. V was shortened by 1 base and J by 7 bases, with 16 bases between the two germline ends. CDR3 length: 15 residues. Germline lookup yields CDR1 MGHRA and CDR2 YSYEKL. The CDR3 region has the DNA TGCGCCAGCAGCCAAGTCGCTGATGGGTGGGGTGGCTACACCTTC. This encodes CASSQVADGWGGYTF.

The gene calls are TRBV7-6 and TRBJ1-2; D is ambiguous. The germline CDR1 and CDR2 sequences are SGHVS and FNYEAQ. Deletions cut 5 bases from V and 0 bases from J, with 22 bases between. There are 18 residues in the CDR3. The CDR3 DNA sequence: TGTGCCAGCAGCCCCATACCTCTGGGGAGCATCACTAACTATGGCTACACCTTC. The encoded protein is CASSPIPLGSITNYGYTF.